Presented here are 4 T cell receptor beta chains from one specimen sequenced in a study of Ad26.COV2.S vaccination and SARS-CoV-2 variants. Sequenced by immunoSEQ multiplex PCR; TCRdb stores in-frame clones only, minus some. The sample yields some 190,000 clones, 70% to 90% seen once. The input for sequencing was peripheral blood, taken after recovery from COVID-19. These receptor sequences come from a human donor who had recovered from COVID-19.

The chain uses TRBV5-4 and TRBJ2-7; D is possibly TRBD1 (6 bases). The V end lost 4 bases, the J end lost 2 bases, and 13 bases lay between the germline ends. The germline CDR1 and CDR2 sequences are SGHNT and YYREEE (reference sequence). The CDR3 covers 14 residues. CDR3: CASSLTGMTYEQYF. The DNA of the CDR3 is TGTGCCAGCAGCCTTACAGGGATGACCTACGAGCAGTACTTC.

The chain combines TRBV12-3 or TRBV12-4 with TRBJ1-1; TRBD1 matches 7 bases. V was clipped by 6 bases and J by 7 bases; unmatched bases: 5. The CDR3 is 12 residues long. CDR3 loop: CASSSGTVEAFF. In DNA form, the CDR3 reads TGTGCCAGCAGCTCCGGGACAGTTGAAGCTTTCTTT.

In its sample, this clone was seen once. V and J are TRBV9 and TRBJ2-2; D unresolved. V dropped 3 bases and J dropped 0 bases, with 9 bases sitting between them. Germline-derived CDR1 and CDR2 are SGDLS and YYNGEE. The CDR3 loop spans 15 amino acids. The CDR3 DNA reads TGTGCCAGCAGCGAAGGTCAATCGAACACCGGGGAGCTGTTTTTT. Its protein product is CASSEGQSNTGELFF.

CDR3 nucleotides: TGTGCCAGCAGCTTAGGGGGAATAGAGCAGTTCTTC. This sequence encodes CASSLGGIEQFF. The chain has TRBV7-9 and TRBJ2-1, with D unclear. The CDR3 loop spans 12 amino acids. The ends were cut back, 1 base at V and 10 bases at J, with 8 bases in the middle. Germline assignment: CDR1 SEHNR and CDR2 FQNEAQ (reference sequence). The whole variable domain, remainder taken from reference TRBV7-9 and TRBJ2-1, is DTGVSQNPRHKITKRGQNVTFRCDPISEHNRLYWYRQTLGQGPEFLTYFQNEAQLEKSRLLSDRFSAERPKGSFSTLEIQRTEQGDSAMYLCASSLGGIEQFFGPGTRLTVL.